Below are 5 T cell receptor beta chains sequenced from a single sample in a study of blood T cell repertoires in COVID-19 (dated by TCRdb to 2018 to 2020). Preparation of the library involved the immunoSEQ multiplex PCR assay. Entries here come from immuneACCESS through TCRdb and include only in-frame sequences with V and J called. Some clones fail to appear in such tables; in the studies checked, an unresolved V gene covers under half of the shortfall, and the cause of the remainder is unknown. Recorded for this sample are about 300,000 clones; around 88% of them occurred a single time. 5.5% to 8% of the sample is taken by the ten largest. Sequencing was performed on peripheral blood. Receptors were obtained from a woman between 25 and 40 years old who had recovered from COVID-19.

V and J are TRBV3-1 (or the pseudogene TRBV3-2) and TRBJ2-2, with TRBD2 matching over 11 bases. Germline V CDR1 and CDR2: LGHDT, YNNKEL (reference sequence). The CDR3 covers 21 residues. V shed 4 bases and J 1 base; nucleotides not matched to a gene: 17. CDR3 sequence (DNA): TGTGCCAGCAGCCCTCTCTTTAGCGGGGGGGAAAACTACCAGAACACCGGGGAGCTGTTTTTT. It specifies CASSPLFSGGENYQNTGELFF.

The chain recombines TRBV27 with TRBJ2-7, with a possible D match to TRBD1 (6 bases). V was clipped by 7 bases and J by 4 bases, with 17 bases between them. Germline V gene data show CDR1 as MNHEY and CDR2 as SMNVEV (reference sequence). CDR3 length: 14 residues. The CDR3 bases are TGTGCCAGCAACTCGGCAGGGGCGACTTACGAGCAGTACTTC. Protein sequence: CASNSAGATYEQYF.

The chain links TRBV7-2 to TRBJ2-5, with 11 nucleotides matching TRBD2. V was pared by 2 bases and J by 5 bases, with 4 bases of the junction left unmatched. Germline-derived CDR1 and CDR2 are SGHTA and FQGNSA. The CDR3 is 15 amino acids. The CDR3 DNA reads as TGTGCCAGCAGCTTACTAGCGGGGGGAAGTGAGACCCAGTACTTC. Translation gives CASSLLAGGSETQYF. The full variable domain, in which reference TRBV7-2 and TRBJ2-5 provide the parts outside the CDR3, is GAGVSQSPSNKVTEKGKDVELRCDPISGHTALYWYRQSLGQGLEFLIYFQGNSAPDKSGLPSDRFSAERTGGSVSTLTIQRTQQEDSAVYLCASSLLAGGSETQYFGPGTRLLVL.

The J gene is TRBJ1-1, the V gene TRBV10-3; TRBD1 aligns across 7 bases. The CDR3 runs to 14 residues. In germline, CDR1 is ENHRY, CDR2 SYGVKD. V shed 9 bases and J 1 base; nucleotides not matched to a gene: 8. The CDR3 DNA is TGTGCCATTGGCCAGGGGGGACCGAACACTGAAGCTTTCTTT. This codes for CAIGQGGPNTEAFF.

The chain couples TRBV14 to TRBJ1-1; D is uncertain. The CDR3 sequence is 13 residues long. V lost 1 base and J 3 bases, leaving 6 bases between the germline ends. Germline V CDR1 and CDR2: SGHDN, FVKESK. CDR3 sequence reads: CASSQGLHTEAFF. In DNA form, the CDR3 reads TGTGCCAGCAGCCAAGGGCTCCACACTGAAGCTTTCTTT.